The 24 T cell receptor beta chains given below trace back to one sample, sequenced in a study of OX40 agonist ivuxolimab in advanced cancers. Sequencing was performed with immunoSEQ multiplex PCR; in TCRdb, only in-frame clones are kept and a portion is missing. The sample has over 55,000 clones, 80% to 90% seen once. This specimen consisted of CD4+ or CD8+ T cells sorted from blood, obtained in a trial of the OX40 agonist ivuxolimab. Source of these receptors: an adult with an advanced solid tumor such as melanoma, head and neck, liver or kidney cancer.

The V and J genes are TRBV9 and TRBJ2-1; a weak D match, TRBD1 (5 bases). Trimming shortened V by 3 bases and J by 10 bases, and 14 bases separated the two germline ends. Germline CDR1 and CDR2: SGDLS and YYNGEE. The CDR3 has 13 amino acids. CDR3 coding DNA: TGTGCCAGCAGCGCCCAGACAGAAACCGAGCAGTTCTTC. Amino acids: CASSAQTETEQFF.

This clone was counted a few times. The rearrangement joins TRBV9 to TRBJ2-2; 8 nucleotides agree with TRBD1. Germline assignment: CDR1 SGDLS and CDR2 YYNGEE. The CDR3 has 17 amino acids. The V segment lost 4 bases and the J segment 0 bases; nucleotides outside the gene matches: 8. As DNA, the CDR3 is TGTGCCAGCAGCCTCCAGGACAGGGCCGCGAACACCGGGGAGCTGTTTTTT. Its translation: CASSLQDRAANTGELFF. Based on the CDR3 plus reference TRBV9 and TRBJ2-2, the full variable domain is DSGVTQTPKHLITATGQRVTLRCSPRSGDLSVYWYQQSLDQGLQFLIQYYNGEERAKGNILERFSAQQFPDLHSELNLSSLELGDSALYFCASSLQDRAANTGELFFGEGSRLTVL.

This sequence joins TRBV4-1 and TRBJ1-5; D unclear. Trimming took 0 bases from V and 0 from J, leaving 12 bases between them. CDR3 length: 17 amino acids. Germline V gene lookup returns CDR1 MGHRA and CDR2 YSYEKL. The DNA of the CDR3 is TGCGCCAGCAGCCAAGAATATGCGGGAGATAGCAATCAGCCCCAGCATTTT. Translating it yields CASSQEYAGDSNQPQHF.

This sequence joins TRBV7-9 and TRBJ2-3, with D possibly being TRBD2 (5 bases). The V gene's germline CDR1 is SEHNR and CDR2 FQNEAQ (reference sequence). This CDR3 has 13 residues. V lost 5 bases and J 2 bases, leaving 8 bases between the germline ends. The CDR3 spells CASSRGSTDTQYF. Written as DNA, the CDR3 is TGTGCCAGCAGCCGGGGTTCCACAGATACGCAGTATTTT.

Here the CDR3 reads CASSLYGQPGANVLTF. The CDR3 DNA is TGTGCCAGCAGCTTATATGGACAGCCGGGGGCCAACGTCCTGACTTTC. The chain recombines TRBV7-8 with TRBJ2-6, with D possibly being TRBD1 (6 bases). Germline CDR1 and CDR2: SGHVS and FQNEAQ. The CDR3 sequence is 16 residues long. V was pared by 2 bases and J by 4 bases, with 12 bases between.

This chain uses TRBV2 with TRBJ2-4; tentatively, D is TRBD2 (6 bases). Trimming took 4 bases from V and 3 from J, leaving 22 bases between them. CDR3 length: 18 residues. From germline, CDR1 is SNHLY and CDR2 FYNNEI. CDR3 region: CASSASGTHVVGKNIQYF. CDR3 DNA sequence: TGTGCCAGCAGTGCCTCCGGGACTCACGTCGTTGGCAAAAACATTCAGTACTTC.

DNA of the CDR3: TGTGCCAGCGCGGCACAGGGAAGGCTAGGAGGTGAAAAACTGTTTTTT. Protein product: CASAAQGRLGGEKLFF. The rearrangement joins TRBV27 to TRBJ1-4; TRBD1 is a possible D gene (6 bases). The CDR3 is made up of 16 amino acids. The V gene's germline CDR1 is MNHEY and CDR2 SMNVEV (reference sequence). Trimming took 8 bases from V and 7 from J, leaving 23 bases between them.

Only a few counts were recorded for this clone. The rearrangement joins TRBV28 to TRBJ1-1; D is unclear. The V gene lost 8 bases and the J gene lost 3 bases, with 7 bases spanning the gap. The CDR3 length is 11 residues. Germline V CDR1 and CDR2: MDHEN, SYDVKM. CDR3 residues: CASRKDTEAFF. In DNA, the CDR3 is TGTGCCAGCCGAAAGGACACTGAAGCTTTCTTT.

This clone has just a few counts. The V call is TRBV2, the J call TRBJ2-5; D is undetermined. In germline, CDR1 is SNHLY, CDR2 FYNNEI. V was cut by 7 bases and J by 4 bases, with 7 bases left in between. This CDR3 has 11 amino acids. CDR3 DNA: TGTGCCAGCACTATAGGAGAGACCCAGTACTTC. Translation gives CASTIGETQYF.

This rearrangement joins TRBV6-6 to TRBJ1-2; D might be TRBD1 (5 bases). This CDR3 contains 15 residues. V gave up 5 bases and J gave up 7 bases, with 20 bases separating them. Germline CDR1 and CDR2: MNHNY and SVGAGI (reference sequence). The CDR3 DNA reads TGTGCCAGCAGTCGTAGTTTGTCCGCGGGGGGTGGCTACACCTTC. This gives the protein CASSRSLSAGGGYTF.

In DNA form, the CDR3 reads TGTGCCAGCAGTTTGAACACTGAAGCTTTCTTT. Amino acids: CASSLNTEAFF. The chain couples TRBV27 to TRBJ1-1; no reliable D call. The CDR3 has 11 residues. V was pared by 3 bases and J by 1 base, with 0 bases between. The germline V gene has CDR1 MNHEY and CDR2 SMNVEV (reference sequence).

This clone was seen just once. The gene calls are TRBV19 and TRBJ2-2; D may correspond to TRBD1 or TRBD2 (5 bases each). The CDR3 length is 13 residues. Germline values: CDR1 LNHDA, CDR2 SQIVND (reference sequence). Trimming shortened V by 6 bases and J by 5 bases, and 10 bases separated the two germline ends. CDR3 nucleotides: TGTGCCAGTAGCGGGGCCAAGACCGGGGAGCTGTTTTTT. Protein sequence: CASSGAKTGELFF.

V and J are TRBV18 and TRBJ2-7; possible D gene TRBD1, 6 bases. V lost 4 bases and J 2 bases, leaving 9 bases between the germline ends. Germline values: CDR1 KGHSH, CDR2 LQKENI. This CDR3 region has 13 residues. CDR3 region: CASSRDKTYEQYF. CDR3 nucleotide sequence: TGTGCCAGCTCACGGGACAAGACCTACGAGCAGTACTTC.

The rearrangement uses TRBV27 and TRBJ2-7; D ambiguous. Between the trimmed V and J ends, which lost 5 bases and 2 bases, there was a span of 16 bases. Germline V gene sequence: CDR1 MNHEY, CDR2 SMNVEV (reference sequence). The CDR3 has 15 amino acids. CDR3 sequence: CASSGSEGITYEQYF. CDR3 nucleotide sequence: TGTGCCAGCAGTGGATCGGAAGGGATTACCTACGAGCAGTACTTC.

The chain combines TRBV7-2 with TRBJ2-6, with D perhaps TRBD1 or TRBD2 (6 bases each). Trimming took off 8 bases at V and 0 bases at J, with 20 bases between the two ends. CDR1 and CDR2 from the germline V gene are SGHTA and FQGNSA. The CDR3 spans 18 residues. CDR3 sequence (DNA): TGTGCCAGCGTCAACAGGGACGGGGACTCCTCTGGGGCCAACGTCCTGACTTTC. Amino acid sequence: CASVNRDGDSSGANVLTF.

This clone was counted a few times. V usage is TRBV5-1 and J usage is TRBJ2-1, with 7 bases matching TRBD1. This CDR3 is 14 amino acids long. V was pared by 4 bases and J by 8 bases, with 9 bases of the junction left unmatched. The germline V gene encodes CDR1 SGHRS and CDR2 YFSETQ. The CDR3 reads CASSTADRVDEQFF. The CDR3, as DNA: TGCGCCAGCAGCACCGCAGACAGGGTTGATGAGCAGTTCTTC.

V and J are TRBV4-3 and TRBJ1-5; D remains ambiguous. The CDR3 sequence is 15 residues long. Germline CDR1 and CDR2: LGHNA and YSLEER. Trimming pared 0 bases from V and 3 bases from J, leaving 9 bases between. For the CDR3, the DNA is TGCGCCAGCAGCCAAGATCCAATGAACAATCAGCCCCAGCATTTT. Translating gives CASSQDPMNNQPQHF.

The V call is TRBV7-2, the J call TRBJ1-1; D not certain. The CDR3 consists of 14 residues. Trimming removed 0 bases at V and 6 bases at J, with 11 bases between. Germline values: CDR1 SGHTA, CDR2 FQGNSA. The CDR3 nucleotides read TGTGCCAGCAGCTTAGCTAGGCCGAGGGCTGAAGCTTTCTTT. Its translation: CASSLARPRAEAFF. The full variable domain, its missing parts supplied by reference TRBV7-2 and TRBJ1-1, is GAGVSQSPSNKVTEKGKDVELRCDPISGHTALYWYRQSLGQGLEFLIYFQGNSAPDKSGLPSDRFSAERTGGSVSTLTIQRTQQEDSAVYLCASSLARPRAEAFFGQGTRLTVV.

The chain links TRBV7-2 to TRBJ1-6; perhaps TRBD1 as D (5 bases). The ends were cut back, 7 bases at V and 9 bases at J, with 16 bases in the middle. The CDR3 spans 14 residues. Per the germline V gene, CDR1 is SGHTA and CDR2 is FQGNSA. In DNA, the CDR3 is TGTGCCAGCATTTCCGGGACCGGGGTTTCACCCCTCCACTTT. Its translation is CASISGTGVSPLHF.

This clone was picked up one time. DNA of the CDR3: TGTGCCAGCAGCAAAGCCTCTGGGGCCAACGTCCTGACTTTC. It translates to CASSKASGANVLTF. This chain uses TRBV6-6 with TRBJ2-6; D gene ambiguous. V was clipped by 6 bases and J by 0 bases, with 6 bases between them. The CDR3 is made up of 14 amino acids. Germline V lookup: CDR1 MNHNY, CDR2 SVGAGI (reference sequence).

This rearrangement joins TRBV5-5 to TRBJ1-1; TRBD1 matches at 10 bases. The J segment lost 5 bases and the V segment lost 4 bases, leaving 8 bases of the junction unmatched. CDR1 and CDR2 (germline): SGHKS, YYEKEE (reference sequence). This CDR3 is 15 amino acids long. DNA of the CDR3: TGTGCCAGCAGCGGCTCCGGGACAGGGGTAACTGAAGCTTTCTTT. Translated, it gives CASSGSGTGVTEAFF.

The table lists this clone with a count of one. J is TRBJ1-1 and V is TRBV6-5; D unclear. Trimming took off 4 bases at V and 4 bases at J, with 16 bases between the two ends. Germline CDR1 and CDR2: MNHEY and SVGAGI. The CDR3 spans 15 residues. CDR3 protein: CASSFISVLGTEAFF. In DNA form, the CDR3 reads TGTGCCAGCAGTTTCATCTCCGTTCTGGGCACTGAAGCTTTCTTT.

This rearrangement joins TRBV19 to TRBJ1-2, with D tentatively TRBD1 (5 bases). There are 14 residues in the CDR3. Germline values: CDR1 LNHDA, CDR2 SQIVND (reference sequence). Trimming removed 3 bases from V and 3 bases from J, with 11 bases in between. The CDR3 nucleotides are TGTGCCAGTAGTATCAGCGACAGAGACTATGGCTACACCTTC. As protein: CASSISDRDYGYTF.

The CDR3 sequence: CASSFTNRGNGYTF. The CDR3 DNA reads as TGTGCCAGCAGCTTCACGAACAGGGGGAATGGCTACACCTTC. The rearrangement uses TRBV7-2 and TRBJ1-2; 8 bases are a match to TRBD1. In germline, CDR1 is SGHTA, CDR2 FQGNSA. V lost 3 bases and J lost 6; bases outside the gene matches: 6. The CDR3 sequence is 14 residues long.